These T cell receptor beta chains were read from a single sample in a study of blood T cell repertoires in COVID-19. Libraries were prepared by immunoSEQ multiplex PCR; TCRdb keeps only in-frame clonotypes and omits some of them. Of hundreds of thousands of clones in the sample, roughly 87% were seen once. The sample taken for sequencing was PBMCs or T cells enriched from blood (not recorded which). These receptors all stem from a woman in her thirties who had recovered from COVID-19. Both conserved end residues are part of each CDR3. D genes are given only for firm matches. Size is stated for part of the rows, as once, few or many counts, or as a class when the clone is expanded.

j_call: TRBJ2-1; v_call: TRBV6-1; d_call: TRBD2; cdr3_length: 15; clone_size: few; cdr3_nt: TGTGCCAGCAGTGAATCTAGCGGGGCCTACAATGAGCAGTTCTTC; cdr3_aa: CASSESSGAYNEQFF
j_call: TRBJ2-5; v_call: TRBV19; d_call: -; cdr3_length: 15; clone_size: -; cdr3_nt: TGTGCCAGTACCTCGTCGGCCAGCGGAAGAGAGACCCAGTACTTC; cdr3_aa: CASTSSASGRETQYF
j_call: TRBJ2-1; v_call: TRBV20-1; d_call: -; cdr3_length: 15; clone_size: -; cdr3_nt: TGCAGTGCTAGTCCGGGGGACTTGATCGGCAATGAGCAGTTCTTC; cdr3_aa: CSASPGDLIGNEQFF
j_call: TRBJ2-5; v_call: TRBV27; d_call: -; cdr3_length: 14; clone_size: once; cdr3_nt: TGTGCCAGCAGTTTTCGGGGGAGTGGAGAGACCCAGTACTTC; cdr3_aa: CASSFRGSGETQYF
j_call: TRBJ2-1; v_call: TRBV25-1; d_call: TRBD1; cdr3_length: 16; clone_size: -; cdr3_nt: TGTGCCAGCAGTGAATATAGAACAGGGGGGTTCAATGAGCAGTTCTTC; cdr3_aa: CASSEYRTGGFNEQFF
j_call: TRBJ2-2; v_call: TRBV9; d_call: TRBD1; cdr3_length: 17; clone_size: -; cdr3_nt: TGTGCCAGCAGCTCTGGACCGGGACAGGGGCCGGCCGGGGAGCTGTTTTTT; cdr3_aa: CASSSGPGQGPAGELFF
j_call: TRBJ1-1; v_call: TRBV11-3; d_call: TRBD1; cdr3_length: 15; clone_size: -; cdr3_nt: TGTGCCAGCAGCTCCTCGACAGGGCCTAACACTGAAGCTTTCTTT; cdr3_aa: CASSSSTGPNTEAFF
j_call: TRBJ1-1; v_call: TRBV10-1; d_call: -; cdr3_length: 14; clone_size: -; cdr3_nt: TGCGCCAGCAGCCAGGTAGGGAGGAACACTGAAGCTTTCTTT; cdr3_aa: CASSQVGRNTEAFF
j_call: TRBJ1-2; v_call: TRBV30; d_call: -; cdr3_length: 12; clone_size: -; cdr3_nt: TGTGCCTGGACTGGGGGCGCTAGCCGACACACCTTC; cdr3_aa: CAWTGGASRHTF
j_call: TRBJ1-5; v_call: TRBV19; d_call: -; cdr3_length: 15; clone_size: -; cdr3_nt: TGTGCCAGTAGAACAACAGGACAGCGTAATCAGCCCCAGCATTTT; cdr3_aa: CASRTTGQRNQPQHF
j_call: TRBJ2-3; v_call: TRBV7-9; d_call: -; cdr3_length: 16; clone_size: -; cdr3_nt: TGTGCCAGCAGCTTAGAAGGGGGGGCGGGCACAGATACGCAGTATTTT; cdr3_aa: CASSLEGGAGTDTQYF
j_call: TRBJ1-2; v_call: TRBV27; d_call: TRBD1; cdr3_length: 13; clone_size: -; cdr3_nt: TGTGCCAGCAGACCGGGACAGCGGGATGGCTACACCTTC; cdr3_aa: CASRPGQRDGYTF
j_call: TRBJ1-4; v_call: TRBV5-1; d_call: TRBD1; cdr3_length: 16; clone_size: -; cdr3_nt: TGCGCCAGCAGCTTATCTTCGGGACAGGGATTTGAAAAACTGTTTTTT; cdr3_aa: CASSLSSGQGFEKLFF
j_call: TRBJ1-5; v_call: TRBV6-5; d_call: -; cdr3_length: 13; clone_size: few; cdr3_nt: TGTGCCAGCAGCTCCGGGGGAGGACAGCCCCAGCATTTT; cdr3_aa: CASSSGGGQPQHF
j_call: TRBJ1-1; v_call: TRBV14; d_call: TRBD1; cdr3_length: 12; clone_size: -; cdr3_nt: TGTGCCAGCAGCCTAACAGGGGTTCGGGCTTTCTTT; cdr3_aa: CASSLTGVRAFF
j_call: TRBJ2-1; v_call: TRBV18; d_call: TRBD2; cdr3_length: 15; clone_size: -; cdr3_nt: TGTGCCAGCTCACCATATCTAGCGGAATTCCGAGAGCAGTTCTTC; cdr3_aa: CASSPYLAEFREQFF
j_call: TRBJ2-2; v_call: TRBV4-1; d_call: TRBD2; cdr3_length: 17; clone_size: few; cdr3_nt: TGCGCCAGCAGCCAAGATTTGGGGGGGTCGAACACCGGGGAGCTGTTTTTT; cdr3_aa: CASSQDLGGSNTGELFF
j_call: TRBJ2-7; v_call: TRBV10-1; d_call: -; cdr3_length: 13; clone_size: -; cdr3_nt: TGCGCCAGCAGTGAGGCAGGGGCAAGCGAGCAGTACTTC; cdr3_aa: CASSEAGASEQYF
j_call: TRBJ2-2; v_call: TRBV5-1; d_call: -; cdr3_length: 15; clone_size: once; cdr3_nt: TGCGCCAGCAGCCTCCAGGGAAGGGGCACCGGGGAGCTGTTTTTT; cdr3_aa: CASSLQGRGTGELFF
j_call: TRBJ1-1; v_call: TRBV19; d_call: -; cdr3_length: 14; clone_size: -; cdr3_nt: TGTGCCAGTAGTCCTCAGATTATGAACACTGAAGCTTTCTTT; cdr3_aa: CASSPQIMNTEAFF